A single sample is the source of the 7 T cell receptor beta chains below, sequenced in a study of read filtering for tumor transcriptome and immune sequencing. From approximately 400 ng of RNA, a library with molecular barcoded alpha/delta and beta/gamma adaptors was made. TCRdb re-analysed the reads in MiXCR, keeping a single row per CDR3 protein. Here the sample spans some 50,000 distinct CDR3 sequences, 20% being singletons. The sequenced material came from a population of CD138-negative cells sorted from bone marrow. These receptors came from a donor aged 40 or over with multiple myeloma.

V is TRBV19 and J is TRBJ2-1; 7 bases map to TRBD1. This CDR3 contains 14 residues. In germline, CDR1 is LNHDA, CDR2 SQIVND (reference sequence). The trim removed 5 bases at V and 5 bases at J, leaving 6 bases unmatched. The CDR3 here is CASSSRDRNNEQFF. The DNA of the CDR3 is TGTGCCAGTAGTTCCCGGGACAGAAACAATGAGCAGTTCTTC.

In regard to this clonotype: A much bigger clone sits one base away, suggesting this may be a read error. The conserved phenylalanine or tryptophan is not found at the CDR3 terminus, so this likely reflects a read error. The chain carries TRBV6-1 and TRBJ2-1; TRBD2 might be the D (6 bases). The CDR3 contains 14 residues. Per the germline V gene, CDR1 is MNHNS and CDR2 is SASEGT. The V end was cut by 8 bases, the J end by 3 bases, with 14 bases between. The CDR3 DNA reads TGTGCCAGCCACACTAGCCGGAACTACAATGAGCAGTTCCTC. It yields the protein CASHTSRNYNEQFL.

This clonotype is labeled as medium-sized (0.01 to 0.1%). The chain recombines TRBV24-1 with TRBJ2-1; a possible D gene is TRBD2 (5 bases). Trimming cost V 3 bases and J 0 bases, with 11 bases left between them. Germline-derived CDR1 and CDR2 are KGHDR and SFDVKD. The CDR3 loop spans 16 amino acids. The CDR3 bases are TGTGCCACCAGTGATGAGGTAGGAGGCTCCTACAATGAGCAGTTCTTC. It translates to CATSDEVGGSYNEQFF.

For this clonotype: A far larger clone is one base from this, pointing to a likely read error. The chain links TRBV7-9 to TRBJ2-1; D is perhaps TRBD2 (5 bases). Germline-derived CDR1 and CDR2 are SEHNR and FQNEAQ (reference sequence). Trimming cost V 4 bases and J 7 bases, with 14 bases left between them. This CDR3 contains 14 residues. Here the CDR3 DNA reads TGTGCCAGCAGCTCAGAGGACTTTTGGAATGAGCAGTTCTTC. Protein product: CASSSEDFWNEQFF.

This clonotype was seen more than once but under ten times. A read error may be the cause here, since a much bigger clone is one base away. This chain joins TRBV5-4 and TRBJ1-6; D gene ambiguous. Germline V gene lookup returns CDR1 SGHNT and CDR2 YYREEE (reference sequence). V lost 4 bases and J lost 8, with 16 bases in between. CDR3 size: 15 residues. The CDR3 DNA is TGTGCCAGCAGCCGCGGGCCCCTGAGAGATTCACCCCTCCACTTT. Its protein product is CASSRGPLRDSPLHF.

This clonotype was seen repeatedly, ten times or more. This chain links TRBV7-2 with TRBJ2-7, with unresolved D. Trimming cost V 1 base and J 8 bases, with 6 bases left between them. The V gene's germline CDR1 is SGHTA and CDR2 FQGNSA. This CDR3 contains 11 residues. Written as DNA, the CDR3 is TGTGCCAGCAGCTTAGATTATCAGCAGTACTTC. Translated, it gives CASSLDYQQYF.

Ten or more counts support this clonotype. The CDR3 region has the DNA TGTGCCAGCAGCCTTTGGGGTGAGCAGTTCTTC. This translates into CASSLWGEQFF. The chain links TRBV7-9 to TRBJ2-1, with D uncertain. This CDR3 comprises 11 residues. Germline-derived CDR1 and CDR2 are SEHNR and FQNEAQ (reference sequence). Trimming removed 5 bases from V and 9 bases from J, with 8 bases in between.